These 14 T cell receptor beta chains originate from one sample sequenced in a study of identical twins (dated by TCRdb to the mid-2010s). To prepare the library, 5' RACE was applied. The sequencing machine was an Illumina HiSeq 2000. TCRdb cleaned the public reads at Q25 with fastp, built clones with MiXCR and kept in-frame beta chains. Rows with a matching CDR3 protein are joined into one entry that keeps the most common DNA and genes. The sample records 400,000 to 550,000 distinct CDR3 sequences, roughly 26% of which are singletons. The top ten clones comprise 2.9% of the sample. These same records also appear under a second study, on T cells expressing NK-cell markers.

Sample: CD4+ T cells sorted from blood. These TCRs come from a woman between 18 and 29 years old in good health.

This clonotype was seen a few times. This chain uses TRBV3-1 with TRBJ2-5; 7 bases align to TRBD2. The CDR3 totals 16 residues. The V gene end was trimmed by 1 base and the J gene end by 4 bases; junction bases not matched to a gene: 9. Germline V gene sequence: CDR1 LGHDT, CDR2 YNNKEL (reference sequence). The CDR3 reads CASSQVTGGPRETQYF. Written as DNA, the CDR3 is TGTGCCAGCAGCCAAGTTACGGGAGGTCCCCGAGAGACCCAGTACTTC.

In this sample, this clonotype turned up a few times. V gene TRBV4-3 combines with J gene TRBJ2-1; 7 bases fit TRBD1. The CDR3 sequence is 16 residues long. J lost 4 bases, V lost 6 bases, and 12 bases had no gene match. The germline gives CDR1 LGHNA, CDR2 YSLEER. CDR3 protein: CASSPNRGRIYNEQFF. As DNA, the CDR3 is TGCGCCAGCAGTCCGAACAGGGGTCGTATTTACAATGAGCAGTTCTTC.

V is TRBV6-2 or TRBV6-3 and J is TRBJ2-7, with D hard to call. The V gene's germline CDR1 is MNHEY and CDR2 SVGEGT. The CDR3 is made up of 12 amino acids. V gave up 5 bases and J gave up 6 bases, with 11 bases separating them. This CDR3 is CASSRLVVEQYF. As DNA, the CDR3 is TGTGCCAGCAGTCGCTTGGTCGTCGAGCAGTACTTC.

This chain links TRBV10-1 with TRBJ2-3; 10 bases align to TRBD2. The germline gives CDR1 WNHNN, CDR2 SYGVQD (reference sequence). The CDR3 length is 17 residues. Trimming took 1 base from V and 9 from J; bases not matched to a gene: 13. CDR3 DNA sequence: TGCGCCAGCAGTGAGTTAGTAGCGGGGGGATCCAAGGTGACGCAGTATTTT. This encodes CASSELVAGGSKVTQYF.

V and J are TRBV6-4 and TRBJ2-3; 10 nucleotides align to TRBD2. Germline V gene data show CDR1 as MRHNA and CDR2 as SNTAGT. This CDR3 comprises 14 residues. V gave up 4 bases and J gave up 8 bases; unmatched junction bases: 6. CDR3 nucleotides: TGTGCCAGCAGTGGTTCTAGCGGGGGTACTACGCAGTATTTT. The encoded protein is CASSGSSGGTTQYF.

The chain joins TRBV12-3 or TRBV12-4 to TRBJ2-1; 13 nucleotides align to TRBD2. Germline trimming cut 6 bases from V and 8 bases from J; bases unmatched to any gene: 7. The CDR3 has 15 amino acids. CDR3 sequence reads: CASSQLAGGPDEQFF. The CDR3, as DNA: TGTGCCAGCAGCCAACTAGCGGGGGGGCCAGATGAGCAGTTCTTC.

The V and J genes are TRBV27 and TRBJ2-7; D perhaps matches TRBD2 (5 bases). V shed 8 bases and J shed 8 bases, with 16 bases lying between them. The CDR3 runs 12 residues. From germline, CDR1 is MNHEY and CDR2 SMNVEV (reference sequence). The CDR3: CASHFPGSKQYF. The CDR3 DNA reads as TGTGCCAGCCACTTCCCGGGGAGTAAGCAGTACTTC.

This clonotype was seen more than once but under ten times. The chain links TRBV20-1 to TRBJ2-2, with D perhaps TRBD2 (6 bases). Trimming pared 1 base from V and 0 bases from J, leaving 6 bases between. The CDR3 spans 14 residues. Germline V gene sequence: CDR1 DFQATT, CDR2 SNEGSKA (reference sequence). This chain's CDR3 is CSARAGANTGELFF. In nucleotides, the CDR3 is TGCAGTGCTAGAGCGGGAGCGAACACCGGGGAGCTGTTTTTT.

The chain employs TRBV2 and TRBJ2-1; 9 bases map to TRBD1. The CDR3 extends over 11 amino acids. Germline V gene lookup returns CDR1 SNHLY and CDR2 FYNNEI. The V gene end was trimmed by 6 bases and the J gene end by 14 bases; junction bases not matched to a gene: 5. The CDR3 bases are TGTGCCAGCAGGGGACAGGGAGTAAAGTTCTTC. Translating it yields CASRGQGVKFF.

This clonotype was picked up a small number of times. The chain carries TRBV10-3 and TRBJ2-1, with 9 nucleotides matching TRBD1. The CDR3 is 15 residues long. Germline V gives CDR1 ENHRY, CDR2 SYGVKD. V lost 4 bases to trimming and J lost 7 bases; unmatched junction nucleotides: 8. CDR3 protein: CAISGGTGRSNEQFF. The CDR3 nucleotides are TGTGCCATCAGTGGCGGGACAGGGAGGTCGAATGAGCAGTTCTTC.

The V and J genes are TRBV20-1 and TRBJ2-3; 11 bases fit TRBD2. Germline V gene lookup returns CDR1 DFQATT and CDR2 SNEGSKA (reference sequence). The CDR3 has 15 amino acids. Trimming removed 1 base from V and 3 bases from J; junction bases left unmatched: 3. The CDR3 reads CSARATSGRTDTQYF. In DNA, the CDR3 is TGCAGTGCTAGAGCCACTAGCGGGAGAACAGATACGCAGTATTTT.

The chain links TRBV3-1 to TRBJ2-1; 7 bases fit TRBD2. CDR3 length: 15 residues. The germline gives CDR1 LGHDT, CDR2 YNNKEL (reference sequence). V gave up 3 bases and J gave up 15 bases; unmatched junction bases: 17. The CDR3 nucleotides are TGTGCCAGCAGCCATACCGAGTCCCGCGGGAGAGGTGGGTTCTTC. Translated: CASSHTESRGRGGFF.

The chain couples TRBV7-2 to TRBJ2-3, with TRBD2 matching over 10 bases. V lost 2 bases, J lost 2 bases, and 4 bases stayed unmatched. Germline lookup yields CDR1 SGHTA and CDR2 FQGNSA. This CDR3 is 16 amino acids long. For the CDR3, the DNA is TGTGCCAGCAGCTTAATAAGCGGGAGGGCCACAGATACGCAGTATTTT. It yields the protein CASSLISGRATDTQYF.

In this sample, this clonotype turned up many times. The V and J genes are TRBV5-1 and TRBJ2-1; 8 bases are a match to TRBD2. Germline CDR1 is SGHRS and CDR2 is YFSETQ. The CDR3 loop spans 15 amino acids. The junction had 1 base not matched to a gene; V was cut back by 2 bases and J by 0 bases. CDR3 coding DNA: TGCGCCAGCAGCTTCAGCGGGAGCTCCTACAATGAGCAGTTCTTC. It encodes CASSFSGSSYNEQFF.